The 21 T cell receptor beta chains below come from one sample, sequenced in a study of prognosis after radiotherapy for stage I lung cancer. It was by two-round multiplex PCR that TCR beta CDR3 was amplified from genomic DNA. It was primers specific to each TRBV and TRBJ gene that first-round PCR used. Using its own MiXCR run on the multiplex PCR reads, TCRdb lists one record per CDR3 protein. The sample yields about 22,000 distinct CDR3 sequences, around two fifths seen once. The material sequenced was PBMCs, taken before or after stereotactic body radiation therapy (not recorded which). All receptors derive from a donor over 45 with non-small cell lung cancer.

Of note for this clonotype: The junction departs from the called germline gene at one end, perhaps through a read error. The chain recombines TRBV6-1 with TRBJ1-2, with 7 bases lining up with TRBD1. The length of the CDR3 is 14 residues. CDR1 is MNHNS and CDR2 is SASEGT in the germline V gene. CDR3 DNA sequence: TGTTCCAGCAGTCCGAACCAGGGGGTCTATGGCTACACCTTC. The encoded protein is CSSSPNQGVYGYTF.

The CDR3 bases are TGTGCCAGCAGGATACCGGGGAGCACGGGTGGCTACACCTTC. Protein product: CASRIPGSTGGYTF. This chain connects TRBV5-8 to TRBJ1-2; D not resolved. Trimming cost V 5 bases and J 7 bases, with 18 bases left between them. Germline V gives CDR1 SGHTS, CDR2 YDEGEE. The CDR3 sequence is 14 residues long.

The V call is TRBV24-1, the J call TRBJ2-2, with TRBD1 matching over 7 bases. CDR3 length equals 13 residues. With V trimmed by 8 bases and J by 8 bases, 7 bases remained unmatched. Looked up from germline, CDR1 is KGHDR and CDR2 is SFDVKD. In nucleotides, the CDR3 is TGTGCCACCACCCTGACAGGGATGGGGGAGCTGTTTTTT. Its translation is CATTLTGMGELFF.

In this sample, this clonotype turned up many times. V gene TRBV25-1 combines with J gene TRBJ2-3; the D gene is possibly TRBD2 (5 bases). Deletions cut 4 bases from V and 4 bases from J, with 12 bases between. There are 14 residues in the CDR3. Germline V gives CDR1 MGHDK, CDR2 SYGVNS. The CDR3 sequence: CASSAGGGPDTQYF. The CDR3, as DNA: TGTGCCAGCAGTGCTGGTGGAGGCCCAGATACGCAGTATTTT.

In this sample, this clonotype turned up many times. The J gene is TRBJ1-2, the V gene TRBV4-1; no clear D gene. The CDR3 runs to 13 residues. V lost 1 base, J lost 6 bases, and 9 bases lay in between. Germline V gives CDR1 MGHRA, CDR2 YSYEKL. CDR3 loop: CASSQGSGDGYTF. CDR3 sequence (DNA): TGCGCCAGCAGCCAAGGGTCTGGGGATGGCTACACCTTC.

CDR3 amino acids: CASIRRPVLPFF. The DNA of the CDR3 is TGTGCCAGCATCCGCCGGCCGGTACTACCGTTCTTC. This chain joins TRBV12-3 or TRBV12-4 and TRBJ2-1; no reliable D call. This CDR3 has 12 residues. V shed 7 bases and J shed 15 bases, with 19 bases lying between them.

Comments on this clonotype: A far larger clone is one base from this, pointing to a likely read error. The rearrangement joins TRBV6-6 to TRBJ2-5; D remains ambiguous. Germline V gene lookup returns CDR1 MNHNY and CDR2 SVGAGI (reference sequence). The CDR3 totals 15 residues. Written as DNA, the CDR3 is TGTGCCAGCAGTTACTCGAGTTATCTTCAAGAGGCCCAGTACTTC. It yields the protein CASSYSSYLQEAQYF.

The chain couples TRBV11-2 to TRBJ2-7, with a possible D match to TRBD2 (6 bases). The V gene lost 5 bases and the J gene lost 2 bases, with 16 bases spanning the gap. This CDR3 is built from 15 residues. Germline CDR1 reads SGHAT; CDR2 reads FQNNGV. CDR3 loop: CASSLRRAGPYEQYF. For the CDR3, the DNA is TGTGCCAGCAGCCTCCGGAGGGCAGGCCCCTACGAGCAGTACTTC.

This clonotype was observed at least ten times. This CDR3 reads CASSKGRGGEKLFF. CDR3 in DNA: TGTGCCAGCTCTAAAGGAAGGGGTGGTGAAAAACTGTTTTTT. The chain recombines TRBV18 with TRBJ1-4; D is possibly TRBD1 (5 bases). CDR1 is KGHSH, CDR2 LQKENI, per germline. The V and J ends lost 6 bases and 7 bases respectively, with 15 bases between them. This CDR3 is 14 amino acids long. Drawing the rest from reference TRBV18 and TRBJ1-4, the complete variable domain is NAGVMQNPRHLVRRRGQEARLRCSPMKGHSHVYWYRQLPEEGLKFMVYLQKENIIDESGMPKERFSAEFPKEGPSILRIQQVVRGDSAAYFCASSKGRGGEKLFFGSGTQLSVL.

The chain employs TRBV5-1 and TRBJ1-1, with D hard to call. CDR1 and CDR2 from the germline V gene are SGHRS and YFSETQ. The CDR3 extends over 13 amino acids. Trimming shortened V by 0 bases and J by 10 bases, and 13 bases separated the two germline ends. The CDR3 nucleotides are TGCGCCAGCAGCTTGGAGGGAGTCCCGAGAGCTTTCTTT. Translating it yields CASSLEGVPRAFF.

This clonotype was counted at least ten times. The CDR3 loop is CASSEARNPTDTQYF. The CDR3 nucleotides are TGTGCCAGCAGTGAAGCGAGGAACCCCACAGATACGCAGTATTTT. The rearrangement links TRBV6-1 to TRBJ2-3; D gene ambiguous. The CDR3 has 15 amino acids. V was shortened by 0 bases and J by 2 bases, with 9 bases between the two germline ends. Per germline, CDR1 MNHNS and CDR2 SASEGT.

This clonotype was seen once. The gene calls are TRBV6-1 and TRBJ2-1, with D perhaps matching TRBD2 (6 bases). This CDR3 is 15 amino acids long. From germline, CDR1 is MNHNS and CDR2 SASEGT. V was cut by 8 bases and J by 6 bases, with 20 bases left in between. The CDR3 sequence: CASHLSGRWVNEQFF. In DNA, the CDR3 is TGTGCCAGCCACCTTTCCGGGAGATGGGTCAATGAGCAGTTCTTC.

The J gene is TRBJ2-5, the V gene TRBV5-4; possible D gene TRBD1, 6 bases. Between the trimmed V and J ends, which lost 1 base and 4 bases, there was a span of 8 bases. This CDR3 has 13 amino acids. From germline, CDR1 is SGHNT and CDR2 YYREEE (reference sequence). The DNA of the CDR3 is TGTGCCAGCAGCTTGAAAGGGGGAGAGACCCAGTACTTC. It yields the protein CASSLKGGETQYF.

The chain is built from TRBV5-1 and TRBJ2-7; 10 bases match TRBD2. The CDR3 is made up of 18 amino acids. Germline lookup yields CDR1 SGHRS and CDR2 YFSETQ. V lost 0 bases and J lost 5; bases outside the gene matches: 14. The CDR3 coding sequence is TGCGCCAGCAGCTTGGGCGCTAGCGGGGGTATAAGGGGAGACGAGCAGTACTTC. Translated: CASSLGASGGIRGDEQYF.

The chain has TRBV5-1 and TRBJ2-2, with D perhaps TRBD1 or TRBD2 (6 bases each). The CDR3 runs to 15 residues. In germline, CDR1 is SGHRS, CDR2 YFSETQ. V lost 0 bases and J 7 bases, leaving 13 bases between the germline ends. The CDR3 nucleotides are TGCGCCAGCAGCTTGGTAGGGGGGCGCAACGGGGAGCTGTTTTTT. Translation gives CASSLVGGRNGELFF.

Many counts were recorded for this clonotype. The chain is built from TRBV5-1 and TRBJ2-4; D is unresolved. Trimming removed 0 bases at V and 8 bases at J, with 12 bases between. This CDR3 is 14 amino acids long. CDR1 and CDR2 (germline): SGHRS, YFSETQ. The CDR3 DNA follows: TGCGCCAGCAGCTTGGCCTCTAGGAAGGACATTCAGTACTTC. As protein: CASSLASRKDIQYF.

The V call is TRBV11-3, the J call TRBJ2-3; 7 bases line up with TRBD2. CDR1 and CDR2 (germline): SGHNT, YENEEA. CDR3 length: 16 amino acids. V gave up 1 base and J gave up 2 bases; unmatched junction bases: 6. CDR3 bases: TGTGCCAGCAGCTTAGGGGAAGCGGGATACACAGATACGCAGTATTTT. Its protein is CASSLGEAGYTDTQYF.

As regards this clonotype: Just one base apart from a much larger clone, this may be a read error. The chain carries TRBV27 and TRBJ2-2; 13 nucleotides align to TRBD2. The ends lost 5 bases at V and 4 bases at J; junction bases unmatched: 7. The CDR3 extends over 17 amino acids. CDR1 MNHEY and CDR2 SMNVEV come from the germline V gene (reference sequence). The CDR3 loop is CASSRTSGRAPTGELFF. CDR3 in DNA: TGTGCCAGCAGTCGGACTAGCGGGAGAGCCCCCACCGGGGAGCTGTTTTTT.

This clonotype was seen many times. This chain joins TRBV9 and TRBJ2-7; the match to TRBD2 covers 8 bases. CDR1 and CDR2 (germline): SGDLS, YYNGEE. The CDR3 extends over 16 amino acids. Trimming removed 0 bases from V and 0 bases from J; junction bases left unmatched: 5. DNA of the CDR3: TGTGCCAGCAGCGTAGGGGGAGGGACTAGCTCCTACGAGCAGTACTTC. This codes for CASSVGGGTSSYEQYF.

Ten or more counts support this clonotype. The chain employs TRBV20-1 and TRBJ2-1; D not resolved. The CDR3 is 11 amino acids. The germline V and J ends were trimmed by 5 bases and 6 bases, with 8 bases remaining between them. The germline CDR1 and CDR2 sequences are DFQATT and SNEGSKA (reference sequence). The CDR3 loop reads CSADSFNEQFF. The CDR3 DNA is TGCAGTGCTGATAGCTTCAATGAGCAGTTCTTC.

This clonotype was found many times. The chain recombines TRBV9 with TRBJ2-7, with TRBD2 as a possible D gene (5 bases). CDR3 length: 13 residues. Germline CDR1 and CDR2: SGDLS and YYNGEE. V gave up 3 bases and J gave up 0 bases, with 7 bases separating them. The CDR3 sequence is CASSARDSYEQYF. The CDR3 coding sequence is TGTGCCAGCAGCGCCCGGGACTCCTACGAGCAGTACTTC. The complete variable domain, with remaining parts taken from reference TRBV9 and TRBJ2-7, reads DSGVTQTPKHLITATGQRVTLRCSPRSGDLSVYWYQQSLDQGLQFLIQYYNGEERAKGNILERFSAQQFPDLHSELNLSSLELGDSALYFCASSARDSYEQYFGPGTRLTVT.